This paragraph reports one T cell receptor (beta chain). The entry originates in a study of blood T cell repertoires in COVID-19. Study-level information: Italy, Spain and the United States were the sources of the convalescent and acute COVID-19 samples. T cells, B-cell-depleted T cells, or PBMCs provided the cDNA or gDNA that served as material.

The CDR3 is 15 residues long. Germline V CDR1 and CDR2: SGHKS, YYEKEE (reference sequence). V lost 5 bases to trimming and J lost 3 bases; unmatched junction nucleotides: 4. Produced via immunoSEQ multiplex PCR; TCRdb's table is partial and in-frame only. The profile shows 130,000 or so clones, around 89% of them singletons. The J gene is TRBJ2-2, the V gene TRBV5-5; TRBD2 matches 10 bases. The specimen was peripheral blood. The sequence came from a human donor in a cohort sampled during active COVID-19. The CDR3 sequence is CASRPSGRDTGELFF. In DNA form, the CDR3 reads TGTGCCAGCAGACCGAGCGGGAGGGACACCGGGGAGCTGTTTTTT.